This T cell receptor beta chain came from a study of somatic mutations in cytotoxic T cells in rheumatoid arthritis. Study information: Flow cytometry sorted some V beta antibody-stained T-cell populations to nearly 100% purity, V beta1+ cells among them being sequenced for TCRB.

As processed by the authors: The authors rarely found patient CD8+ clones larger than 1% matching published virus-specific TCRB sequences. The data were produced by immunoSEQ multiplex PCR, yet TCRdb's version contains in-frame clones alone and is incomplete. The DNA was the basis for D and trimming; V, J and clone size are from that table. The top ten clones hold more than 15% of a sample with around 16,000 clones, roughly 78% of them seen once. The length of the CDR3 is 12 residues. V was trimmed by 4 bases and J by 7 bases, leaving 10 bases between them. Germline CDR1 and CDR2: MNHNS and SASEGT. This receptor was obtained from a woman in her forties or fifties with rheumatoid arthritis. The chain recombines TRBV6-1 with TRBJ1-1, with D hard to call. The specimen sequenced was CD8+ T cells sorted from blood. CDR3: CASSGRPLEAFF. CDR3 bases: TGTGCCAGCAGTGGTCGGCCTCTTGAAGCTTTCTTT.